This T cell receptor beta chain was found in a study of cytomegalovirus exposure and HLA in healthy donors. Background on the study: Of all 400 or so donors who were genotyped, roughly 81% belonged to the Caucasian-associated ancestry cluster.

PCR employed 60 Vbeta and 13 Jbeta primers. How the authors handled the data: As a later analysis found, there were tens of millions of unique TCR beta chains, of which roughly 11 million were shared. The method was immunoSEQ multiplex PCR; TCRdb's version includes in-frame clones alone and lacks a portion of them. The DNA gave D and trimming, while V, J and clone size come from that table. The sample lists roughly 120,000 clones, 79% seen once, with about 2% in the top ten. Concerning this clone itself: Its antigen is not known.

Study outcomes and limitations: Donors were assumed by presence/absence analyses to have roughly uniform sequencing depth.

Healthy bone marrow donors supplied every sample. The sequence was collected from a man aged 18 to 35 in good health and CMV-seronegative. Input material: PBMCs.

The CDR3 DNA follows: TGTGCCAGCAGTCCCGACCGGGGGGTGTCCTACGAGCAGTACTTC. Its protein product is CASSPDRGVSYEQYF. The rearrangement uses TRBV7-9 and TRBJ2-5, with 7 positions matching TRBD2. The closer fit of TRBJ2-7 to the DNA end suggests the J call may be wrong. Per the germline V gene, CDR1 is SEHNR and CDR2 is FQNEAQ (reference sequence). This CDR3 comprises 15 residues.